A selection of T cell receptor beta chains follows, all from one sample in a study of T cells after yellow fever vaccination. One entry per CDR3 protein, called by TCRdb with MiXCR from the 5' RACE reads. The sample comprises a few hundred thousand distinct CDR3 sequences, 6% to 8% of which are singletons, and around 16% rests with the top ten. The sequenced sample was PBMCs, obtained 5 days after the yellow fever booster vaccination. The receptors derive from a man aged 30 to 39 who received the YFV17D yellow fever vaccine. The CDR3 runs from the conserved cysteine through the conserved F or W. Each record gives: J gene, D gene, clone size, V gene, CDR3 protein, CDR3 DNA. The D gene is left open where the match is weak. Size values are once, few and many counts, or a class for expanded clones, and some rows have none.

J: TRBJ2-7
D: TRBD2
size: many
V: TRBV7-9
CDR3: CASSLKIGGSGEGEQYF
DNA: TGTGCCAGCAGCTTAAAGATTGGCGGGAGCGGTGAGGGCGAGCAGTACTTC

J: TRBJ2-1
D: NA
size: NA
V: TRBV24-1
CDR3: CATSDEIGKQFF
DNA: TGTGCCACCAGTGACGAGATCGGGAAGCAGTTCTTC

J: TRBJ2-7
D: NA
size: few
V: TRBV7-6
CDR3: CASSLAEDSSYEQYF
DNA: TGTGCCAGCAGCTTAGCGGAGGACAGCTCCTACGAGCAGTACTTC

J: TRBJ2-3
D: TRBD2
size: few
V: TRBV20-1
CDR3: CSARSDLAGATLTQYF
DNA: TGCAGTGCTAGATCTGATCTAGCGGGAGCAACCTTAACGCAGTATTTT

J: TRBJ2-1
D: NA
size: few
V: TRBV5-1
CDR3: CASSSLVGIGSYNEQFF
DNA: TGCGCCAGCAGCTCACTTGTGGGGATAGGGTCCTACAATGAGCAGTTCTTC

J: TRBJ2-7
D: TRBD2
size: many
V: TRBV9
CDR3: CASSVAGGFYEQYF
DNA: TGTGCCAGCAGCGTAGCGGGAGGCTTCTACGAGCAGTACTTC

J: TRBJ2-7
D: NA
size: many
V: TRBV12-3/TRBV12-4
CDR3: CASTADNSYEQYF
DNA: TGTGCCAGCACCGCGGACAATTCCTACGAGCAGTACTTC

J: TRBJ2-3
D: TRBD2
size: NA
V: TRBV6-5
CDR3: CASTSGSGAADTQYF
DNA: TGTGCCAGCACTTCGGGTAGCGGGGCGGCAGATACGCAGTATTTT

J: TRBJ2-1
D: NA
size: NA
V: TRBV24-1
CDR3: CATSDSGPSGNEQFF
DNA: TGTGCCACCAGTGATTCAGGACCCTCTGGCAATGAGCAGTTCTTC

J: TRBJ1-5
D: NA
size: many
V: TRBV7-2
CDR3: CASSGSGDFNQPQHF
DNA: TGTGCCAGCAGCGGGAGCGGGGACTTCAATCAGCCCCAGCATTTT

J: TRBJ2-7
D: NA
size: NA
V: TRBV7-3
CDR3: CASSLTFNRKQRGSYEQYF
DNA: TGTGCCAGCAGCTTAACGTTTAACAGGAAACAACGGGGGTCCTACGAGCAGTACTTC

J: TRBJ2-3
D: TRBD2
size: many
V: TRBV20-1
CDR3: CSARGTSGSDTQYF
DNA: TGCAGTGCTAGAGGGACTAGCGGTTCAGATACGCAGTATTTT

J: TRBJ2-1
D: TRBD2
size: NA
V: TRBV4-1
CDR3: CASSRQEIPGTRHNEQFF
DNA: TGCGCCAGCAGCCGCCAAGAAATTCCTGGGACTAGACACAATGAGCAGTTCTTC

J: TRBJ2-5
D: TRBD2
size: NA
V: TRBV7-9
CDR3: CASSGGLAEETQYF
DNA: TGTGCCAGCAGCGGGGGACTAGCGGAAGAGACCCAGTACTTC

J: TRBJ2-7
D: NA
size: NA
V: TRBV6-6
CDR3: CASSYSPAEQYF
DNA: TGTGCCAGCAGTTACAGCCCGGCTGAGCAGTACTTC

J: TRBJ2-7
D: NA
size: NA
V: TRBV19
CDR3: CASSSPGDISYEQYF
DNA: TGTGCCAGTAGTTCCCCAGGGGATATCTCCTACGAGCAGTACTTC

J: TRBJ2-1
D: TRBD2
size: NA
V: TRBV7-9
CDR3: CASSSNEMREGLYEQFF
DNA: TGTGCCAGCAGTTCTAACGAAATGAGGGAGGGCCTCTATGAGCAGTTCTTC

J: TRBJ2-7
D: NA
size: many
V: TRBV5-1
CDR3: CASAQGSSGNYEQYF
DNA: TGCGCCAGCGCACAGGGTTCGTCAGGGAACTACGAGCAGTACTTC

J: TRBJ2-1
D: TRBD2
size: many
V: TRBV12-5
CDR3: CASGLVLGTSESSQYNCEQFF
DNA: TGTGCTAGTGGTTTGGTACTTGGGACTAGCGAGTCTTCCCAATACAATTGTGAGCAGTTCTTC

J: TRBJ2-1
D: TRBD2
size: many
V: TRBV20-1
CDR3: CSARGGGNEQFF
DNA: TGCAGTGCTAGAGGCGGGGGCAATGAGCAGTTCTTC

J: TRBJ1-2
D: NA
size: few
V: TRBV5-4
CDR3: CASSFEPTNYGYTF
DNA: TGTGCCAGCAGCTTTGAACCTACTAACTATGGCTACACCTTC

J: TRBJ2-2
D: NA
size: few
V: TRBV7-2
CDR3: CASSLLSPGELFF
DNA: TGTGCCAGCAGCTTATTATCCCCCGGGGAGCTGTTTTTT

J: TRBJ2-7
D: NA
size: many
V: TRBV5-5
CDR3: CASSLAWLAGQVEQYF
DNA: TGTGCCAGCAGCCTGGCCTGGCTAGCGGGACAGGTCGAGCAGTACTTC

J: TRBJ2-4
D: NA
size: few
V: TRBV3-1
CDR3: CASSQSQTRRKGEAKNIQYF
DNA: TGTGCCAGCAGCCAATCCCAAACAAGGAGAAAGGGTGAGGCCAAAAACATTCAGTACTTC

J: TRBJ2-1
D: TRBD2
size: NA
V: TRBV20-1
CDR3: CCARDRTSGRFDEQFF
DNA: TGCTGTGCTAGAGATCGAACTAGCGGGAGGTTTGATGAGCAGTTCTTC

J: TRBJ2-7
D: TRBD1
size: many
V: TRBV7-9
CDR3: CASSSGPGQGKSYEQYF
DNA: TGTGCCAGCAGCTCCGGGCCCGGACAGGGGAAATCCTACGAGCAGTACTTC

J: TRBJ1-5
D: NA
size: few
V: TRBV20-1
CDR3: CSARWGGQPQHF
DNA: TGCAGTGCTAGGTGGGGGGGTCAGCCCCAGCATTTT

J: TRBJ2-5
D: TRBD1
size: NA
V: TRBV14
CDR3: CASSQEGGQVETQYF
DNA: TGTGCCAGCAGCCAAGAAGGTGGACAGGTAGAGACCCAGTACTTC

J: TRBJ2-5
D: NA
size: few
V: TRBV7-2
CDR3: CASSRRWTAEETQYF
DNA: TGTGCCAGCAGCCGAAGGTGGACAGCCGAAGAGACCCAGTACTTC

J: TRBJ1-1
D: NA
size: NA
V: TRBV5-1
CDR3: CASSFIKRTEAFF
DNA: TGCGCCAGCAGCTTTATAAAGAGGACTGAAGCTTTCTTT

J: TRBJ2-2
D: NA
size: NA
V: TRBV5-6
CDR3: CASSLWIAGRTGELFF
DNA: TGTGCCAGCAGCTTGTGGATCGCTGGGAGGACCGGGGAGCTGTTTTTT

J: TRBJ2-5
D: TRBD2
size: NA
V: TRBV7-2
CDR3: CASSSGLAQETQYF
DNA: TGTGCCAGCAGCTCAGGACTAGCCCAAGAGACCCAGTACTTC

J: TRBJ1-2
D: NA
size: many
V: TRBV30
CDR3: CAWGEQGNYGYTF
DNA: TGTGCCTGGGGGGAACAGGGTAACTATGGCTACACCTTC

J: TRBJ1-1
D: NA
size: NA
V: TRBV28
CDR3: CASSARYTEAFF
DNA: TGTGCCAGCAGTGCACGTTACACTGAAGCTTTCTTT

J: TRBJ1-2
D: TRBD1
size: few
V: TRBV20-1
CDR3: CSAGDRGRLNYGYTF
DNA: TGCAGTGCTGGGGACAGGGGGCGATTGAACTATGGCTACACCTTC

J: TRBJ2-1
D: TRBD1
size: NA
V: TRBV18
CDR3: CASARQGLYNEQFF
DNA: TGTGCCAGCGCGCGACAGGGGCTCTACAATGAGCAGTTCTTC

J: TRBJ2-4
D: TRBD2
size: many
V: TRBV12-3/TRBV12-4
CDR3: CASSYLAGGLAKNIQYF
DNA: TGTGCCAGCAGTTACCTAGCGGGAGGGCTAGCCAAAAACATTCAGTACTTC

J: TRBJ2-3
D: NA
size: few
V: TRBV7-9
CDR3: CASRFDREAQYF
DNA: TGTGCCAGCAGATTTGACAGGGAGGCGCAGTATTTT

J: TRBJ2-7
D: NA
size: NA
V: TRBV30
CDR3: CAWSVQAYEQYF
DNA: TGTGCCTGGAGTGTCCAGGCCTACGAGCAGTACTTC

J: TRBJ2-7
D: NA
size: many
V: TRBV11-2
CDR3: CASSSFGAQGNIF
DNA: TGTGCCAGCAGCTCATTTGGCGCTCAGGGAAACATATTC

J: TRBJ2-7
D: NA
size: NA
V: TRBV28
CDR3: CASTSRDIAAYEQYF
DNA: TGTGCCAGCACTTCTCGGGACATTGCAGCCTACGAGCAGTACTTC

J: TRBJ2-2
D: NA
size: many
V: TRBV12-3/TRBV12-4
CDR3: CASSLSQGAGELFF
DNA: TGTGCCAGCAGTTTAAGTCAGGGAGCCGGGGAGCTGTTTTTT

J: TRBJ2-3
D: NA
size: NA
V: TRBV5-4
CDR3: CASSPALASSTDTQYF
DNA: TGTGCCAGCAGCCCGGCCCTGGCGTCTAGCACAGATACGCAGTATTTT